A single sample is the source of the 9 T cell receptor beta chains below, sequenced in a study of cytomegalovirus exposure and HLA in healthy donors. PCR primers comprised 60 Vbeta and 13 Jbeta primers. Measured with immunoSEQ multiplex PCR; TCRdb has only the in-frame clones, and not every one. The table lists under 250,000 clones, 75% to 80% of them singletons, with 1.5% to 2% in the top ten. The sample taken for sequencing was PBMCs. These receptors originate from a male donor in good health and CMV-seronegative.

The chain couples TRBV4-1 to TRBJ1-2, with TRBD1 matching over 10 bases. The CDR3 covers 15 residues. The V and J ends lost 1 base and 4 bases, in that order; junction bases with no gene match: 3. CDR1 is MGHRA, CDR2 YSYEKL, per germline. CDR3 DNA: TGCGCCAGCAGCCAAGTGAGGGACAGGGGCTATGGCTACACCTTC. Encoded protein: CASSQVRDRGYGYTF.

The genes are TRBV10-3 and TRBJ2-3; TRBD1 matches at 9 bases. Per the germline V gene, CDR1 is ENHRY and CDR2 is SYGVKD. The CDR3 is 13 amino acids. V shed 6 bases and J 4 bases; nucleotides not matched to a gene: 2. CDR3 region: CAIRGTGPDTQYF. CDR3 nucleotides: TGTGCCATCAGAGGGACAGGGCCAGATACGCAGTATTTT.

For the CDR3, the DNA is TGTGCCAGCAGTCACGACAGGGTTAACTATGGCTACACCTTC. Protein: CASSHDRVNYGYTF. The genes are TRBV28 and TRBJ1-2; TRBD1 matches 7 bases. With V trimmed by 5 bases and J by 1 base, 4 bases remained unmatched. The CDR3 runs to 14 residues. CDR1 is MDHEN, CDR2 SYDVKM, per germline.

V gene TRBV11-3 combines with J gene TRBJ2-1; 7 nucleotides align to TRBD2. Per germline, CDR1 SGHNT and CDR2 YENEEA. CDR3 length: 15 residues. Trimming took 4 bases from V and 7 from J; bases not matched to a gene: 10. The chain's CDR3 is CASSSGGRVGNEQFF. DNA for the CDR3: TGTGCCAGCAGCTCGGGGGGACGGGTCGGGAATGAGCAGTTCTTC.

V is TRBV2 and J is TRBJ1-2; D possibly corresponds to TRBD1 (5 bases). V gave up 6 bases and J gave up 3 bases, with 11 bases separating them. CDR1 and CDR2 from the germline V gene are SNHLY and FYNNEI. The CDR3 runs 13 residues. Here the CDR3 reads CASRGGAYYGYTF. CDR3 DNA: TGTGCCAGCAGGGGTGGGGCGTACTATGGCTACACCTTC.

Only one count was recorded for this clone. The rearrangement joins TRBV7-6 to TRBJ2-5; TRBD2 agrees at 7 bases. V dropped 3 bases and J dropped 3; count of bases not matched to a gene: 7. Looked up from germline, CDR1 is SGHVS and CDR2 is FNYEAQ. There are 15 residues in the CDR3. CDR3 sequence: CASSFGVAGKETQYF. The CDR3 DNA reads TGTGCCAGCAGCTTTGGGGTAGCGGGCAAAGAGACCCAGTACTTC. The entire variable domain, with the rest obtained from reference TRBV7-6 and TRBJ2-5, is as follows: GAGVSQSPRYKVTKRGQDVALRCDPISGHVSLYWYRQALGQGPEFLTYFNYEAQQDKSGLPNDRFSAERPEGSISTLTIQRTEQRDSAMYRCASSFGVAGKETQYFGPGTRLLVL.

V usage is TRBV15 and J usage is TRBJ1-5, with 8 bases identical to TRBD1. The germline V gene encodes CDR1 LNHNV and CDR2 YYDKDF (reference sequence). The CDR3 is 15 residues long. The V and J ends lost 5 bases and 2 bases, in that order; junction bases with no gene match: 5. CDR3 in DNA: TGTGCCACCAGCCCTGGACAGGGACGCAATCAGCCCCAGCATTTT. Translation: CATSPGQGRNQPQHF.

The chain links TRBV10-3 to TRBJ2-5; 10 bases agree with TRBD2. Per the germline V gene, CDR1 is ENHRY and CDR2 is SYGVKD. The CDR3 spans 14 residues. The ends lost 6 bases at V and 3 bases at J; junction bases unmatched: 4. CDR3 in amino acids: CAIRQTSGEETQYF. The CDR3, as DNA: TGTGCCATCAGGCAAACTAGCGGGGAAGAGACCCAGTACTTC.

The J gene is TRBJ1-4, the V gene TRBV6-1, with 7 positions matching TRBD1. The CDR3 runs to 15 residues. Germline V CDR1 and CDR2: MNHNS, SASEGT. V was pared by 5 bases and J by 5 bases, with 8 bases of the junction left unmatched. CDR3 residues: CASSTDRASNEKLFF. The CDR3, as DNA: TGTGCCAGCAGTACTGACAGGGCCTCAAATGAAAAACTGTTTTTT.